The present entry profiles one TCR beta chain with its context. Germline V gene sequence: CDR1 SQVTM, CDR2 ANQGSEA. The CDR3 contains 15 residues. Trimming shortened V by 6 bases and J by 0 bases, and 16 bases separated the two germline ends. These data are taken from a study of cytomegalovirus exposure and HLA in healthy donors. In the study overall: In terms of ancestry, the Caucasian-associated cluster contained roughly 81% of the roughly 400 genotyped donors.

Amplification used 60 Vbeta primers and 13 Jbeta primers. Per the authors' pipeline: Some 10 million of tens of millions of unique TCR beta chains were shared, per a later count. TCRdb keeps only in-frame clones here, not all; method: immunoSEQ multiplex PCR. From that table come the V and J calls and clone size; the DNA was used to work out D and trimming. Among approximately 79,000 clones listed, around three quarters were seen once. This receptor was identified in a woman in her thirties or forties in good health and CMV-seropositive. The gene calls are TRBV29-1 and TRBJ2-3; tentative D call: TRBD2 (7 bases). Sequencing input: PBMCs. The CDR3 bases are TGCAGCGTGGGGGGGGGCCGCGGGAGCACAGATACGCAGTATTTT. Protein product: CSVGGGRGSTDTQYF.